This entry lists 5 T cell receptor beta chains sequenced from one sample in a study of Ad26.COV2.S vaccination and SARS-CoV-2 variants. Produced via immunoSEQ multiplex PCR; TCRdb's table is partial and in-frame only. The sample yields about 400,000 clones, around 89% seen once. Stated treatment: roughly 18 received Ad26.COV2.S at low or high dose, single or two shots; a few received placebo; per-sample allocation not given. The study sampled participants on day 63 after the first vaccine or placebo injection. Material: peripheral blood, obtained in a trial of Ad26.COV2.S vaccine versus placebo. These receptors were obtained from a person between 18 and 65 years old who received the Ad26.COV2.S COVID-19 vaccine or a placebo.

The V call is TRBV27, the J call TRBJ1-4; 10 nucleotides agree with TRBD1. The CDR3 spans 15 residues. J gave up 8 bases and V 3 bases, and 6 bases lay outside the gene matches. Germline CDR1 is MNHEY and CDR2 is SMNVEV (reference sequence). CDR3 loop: CASSFWGQGREKLFF. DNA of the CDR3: TGTGCCAGCAGTTTCTGGGGACAGGGGCGGGAAAAACTGTTTTTT.

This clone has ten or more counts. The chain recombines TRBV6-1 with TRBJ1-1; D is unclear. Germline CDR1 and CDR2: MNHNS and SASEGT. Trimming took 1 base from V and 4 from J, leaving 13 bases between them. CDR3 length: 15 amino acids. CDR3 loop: CASSEVGDGSTEAFF. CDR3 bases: TGTGCCAGCAGTGAAGTTGGAGACGGATCCACTGAAGCTTTCTTT.

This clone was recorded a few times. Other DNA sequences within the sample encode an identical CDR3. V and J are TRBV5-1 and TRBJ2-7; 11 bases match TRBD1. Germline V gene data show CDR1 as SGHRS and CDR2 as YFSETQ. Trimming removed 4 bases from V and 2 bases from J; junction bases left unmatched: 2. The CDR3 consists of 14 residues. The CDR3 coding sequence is TGCGCCAGCAGCCCGGGACAGGGGGCCTACGAGCAGTACTTC. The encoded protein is CASSPGQGAYEQYF.

CDR3 region: CASSEGAGLYKKLFF. DNA of the CDR3: TGTGCCAGCAGTGAAGGGGCAGGCCTTTATAAAAAACTGTTTTTT. This chain links TRBV6-1 with TRBJ1-4; D is undetermined. The CDR3 extends over 15 amino acids. V lost 1 base and J 9 bases, leaving 15 bases between the germline ends. From germline, CDR1 is MNHNS and CDR2 SASEGT.

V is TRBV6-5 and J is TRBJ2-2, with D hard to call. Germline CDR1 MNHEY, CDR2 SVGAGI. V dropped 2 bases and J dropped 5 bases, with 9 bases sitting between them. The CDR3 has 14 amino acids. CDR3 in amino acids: CASSYTGGTGELFF. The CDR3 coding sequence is TGTGCCAGCAGTTACACGGGTGGAACCGGGGAGCTGTTTTTT.